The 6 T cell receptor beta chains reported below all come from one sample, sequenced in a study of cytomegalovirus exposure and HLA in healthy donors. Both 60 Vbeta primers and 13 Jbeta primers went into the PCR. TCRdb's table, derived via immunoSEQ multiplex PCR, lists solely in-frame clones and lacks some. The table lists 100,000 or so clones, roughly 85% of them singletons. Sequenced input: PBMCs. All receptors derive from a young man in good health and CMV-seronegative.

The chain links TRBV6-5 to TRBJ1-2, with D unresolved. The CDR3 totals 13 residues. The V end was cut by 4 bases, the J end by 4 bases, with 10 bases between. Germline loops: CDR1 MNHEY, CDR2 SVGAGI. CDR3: CASSSLTVYGYTF. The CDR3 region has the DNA TGTGCCAGCAGTTCTCTAACAGTCTATGGCTACACCTTC.

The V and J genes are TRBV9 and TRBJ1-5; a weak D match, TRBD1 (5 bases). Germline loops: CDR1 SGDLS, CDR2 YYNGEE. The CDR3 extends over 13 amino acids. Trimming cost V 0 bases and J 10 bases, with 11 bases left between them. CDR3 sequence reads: CASSVDLGGPQHF. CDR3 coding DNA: TGTGCCAGCAGCGTAGATTTGGGGGGACCCCAGCATTTT.

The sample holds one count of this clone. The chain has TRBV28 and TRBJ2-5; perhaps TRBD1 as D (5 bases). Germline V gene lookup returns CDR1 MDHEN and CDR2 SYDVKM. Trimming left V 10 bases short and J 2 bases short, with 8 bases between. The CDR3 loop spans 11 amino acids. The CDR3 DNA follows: TGTGCCATCCAGGGTCAAGAGACCCAGTACTTC. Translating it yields CAIQGQETQYF. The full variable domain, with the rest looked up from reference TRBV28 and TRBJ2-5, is DVKVTQSSRYLVKRTGEKVFLECVQDMDHENMFWYRQDPGLGLRLIYFSYDVKMKEKGDIPEGYSVSREKKERFSLILESASTNQTSMYLCAIQGQETQYFGPGTRLLVL.

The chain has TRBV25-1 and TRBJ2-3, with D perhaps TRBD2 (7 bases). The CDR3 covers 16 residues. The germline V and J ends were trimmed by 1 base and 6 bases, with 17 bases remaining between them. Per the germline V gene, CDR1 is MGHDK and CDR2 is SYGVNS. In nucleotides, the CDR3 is TGTGCCAGCAGTGAATGGGAGGGGGTCACTAGGGATACGCAGTATTTT. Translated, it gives CASSEWEGVTRDTQYF. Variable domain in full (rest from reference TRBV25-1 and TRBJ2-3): EADIYQTPRYLVIGTGKKITLECSQTMGHDKMYWYQQDPGMELHLIHYSYGVNSTEKGDLSSESTVSRIRTEHFPLTLESARPSHTSQYLCASSEWEGVTRDTQYFGPGTRLTVL.

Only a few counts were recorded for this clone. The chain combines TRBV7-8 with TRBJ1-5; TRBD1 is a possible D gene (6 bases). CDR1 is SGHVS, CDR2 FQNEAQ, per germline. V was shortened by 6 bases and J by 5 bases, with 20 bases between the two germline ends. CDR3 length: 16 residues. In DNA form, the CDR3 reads TGTGCCAGCAGACTGAGGGAGGGGGATGATCATCAGCCCCAGCATTTT. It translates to CASRLREGDDHQPQHF. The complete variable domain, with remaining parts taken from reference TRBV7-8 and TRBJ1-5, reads GAGVSQSPRYKVAKRGQDVALRCDPISGHVSLFWYQQALGQGPEFLTYFQNEAQLDKSGLPSDRFFAERPEGSVSTLKIQRTQQEDSAVYLCASRLREGDDHQPQHFGDGTRLSIL.

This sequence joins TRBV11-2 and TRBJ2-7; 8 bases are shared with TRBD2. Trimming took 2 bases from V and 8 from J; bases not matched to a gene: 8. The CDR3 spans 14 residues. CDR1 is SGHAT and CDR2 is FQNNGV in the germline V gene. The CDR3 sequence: CASSLSPAGDKQYF. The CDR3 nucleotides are TGTGCCAGCAGCTTATCTCCAGCGGGAGATAAGCAGTACTTC.